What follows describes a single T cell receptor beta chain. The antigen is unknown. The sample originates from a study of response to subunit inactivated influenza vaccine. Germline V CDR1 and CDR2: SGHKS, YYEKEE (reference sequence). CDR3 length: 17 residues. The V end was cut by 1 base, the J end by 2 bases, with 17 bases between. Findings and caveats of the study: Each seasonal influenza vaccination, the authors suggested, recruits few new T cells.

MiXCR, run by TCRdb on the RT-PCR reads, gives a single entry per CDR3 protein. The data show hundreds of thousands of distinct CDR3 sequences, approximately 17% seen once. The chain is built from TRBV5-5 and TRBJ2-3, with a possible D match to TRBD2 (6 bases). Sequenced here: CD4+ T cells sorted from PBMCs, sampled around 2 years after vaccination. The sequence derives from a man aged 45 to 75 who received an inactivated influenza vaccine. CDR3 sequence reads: CASSLSPRRGPTDTQYF. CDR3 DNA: TGTGCCAGCAGCTTGTCGCCAAGGAGGGGACCCACAGATACGCAGTATTTT. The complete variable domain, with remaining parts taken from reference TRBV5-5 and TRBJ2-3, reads DAGVTQSPTHLIKTRGQQVTLRCSPISGHKSVSWYQQVLGQGPQFIFQYYEKEERGRGNFPDRFSARQFPNYSSELNVNALLLGDSALYLCASSLSPRRGPTDTQYFGPGTRLTVL.